A selection of T cell receptor beta chains follows, all from one sample in a study of cytomegalovirus exposure and HLA in healthy donors. Repertoires were generated with immunoSEQ multiplex PCR, while TCRdb's copy carries only in-frame clones and drops some. The data show about 200,000 clones, with roughly 84% seen just once and roughly 12% held by the top ten. Material: PBMCs. These TCRs come from a woman aged 25 to 39 in good health and CMV-seropositive. Each CDR3 is given with its conserved first and last residue. The D gene is left open where the match is weak. Only some rows state a clone size, as once, few, many or a class for expanded clones.

v_gene	d_gene	j_gene	abundance	CDR3aa	CDR3nt
TRBV6-1	.	TRBJ2-1	.	CASSESFGREQFF	TGTGCCAGCAGTGAATCTTTCGGGAGAGAGCAGTTCTTC
TRBV6-5	.	TRBJ1-5	few	CASSSRTRAGNQPQHF	TGTGCCAGCAGTTCACGAACGAGGGCGGGAAATCAGCCCCAGCATTTT
TRBV15	.	TRBJ2-1	once	CATSRDRGPYNEQFF	TGTGCCACCAGCAGAGACAGGGGCCCCTACAATGAGCAGTTCTTC
TRBV28	TRBD2	TRBJ2-7	.	CASSPTGLAARNYEQYF	TGTGCCAGCAGTCCGACGGGACTAGCGGCTAGAAACTACGAGCAGTACTTC
TRBV25-1	.	TRBJ1-2	.	CASSRRGGPFYGYTF	TGTGCCAGCAGTCGGAGGGGGGGCCCTTTTTATGGCTACACCTTC
TRBV30	.	TRBJ1-2	.	CAWINREGYGYTF	TGTGCCTGGATTAACCGGGAAGGCTATGGCTACACCTTC
TRBV19	.	TRBJ1-5	.	CASSQQDYSNQPQHF	TGTGCCAGTAGTCAACAGGATTATAGCAATCAGCCCCAGCATTTT
TRBV5-1	TRBD2	TRBJ2-3	.	CASSQPMEREWVGTDTQYF	TGCGCCAGCAGCCAACCTATGGAGCGGGAGTGGGTCGGCACAGATACGCAGTATTTT
TRBV6-6	.	TRBJ2-3	.	CASSYSSFPDTQYF	TGTGCCAGCAGTTACTCTAGCTTCCCAGATACGCAGTATTTT
TRBV5-4	.	TRBJ2-7	.	CASSLSTAYPIEQYF	TGTGCCAGCAGCTTGTCTACAGCCTACCCGATCGAGCAGTACTTC
TRBV27	.	TRBJ1-1	.	CASSLRGAGTEAFF	TGTGCCAGCAGTTTACGAGGTGCGGGCACTGAAGCTTTCTTT
TRBV25-1	TRBD1	TRBJ2-1	.	CASSEYQGGRTEQFF	TGTGCCAGCAGTGAATATCAAGGGGGCCGCACCGAGCAGTTCTTC
TRBV7-2	TRBD2	TRBJ2-7	.	CASSLQPSGRASGSEQYF	TGTGCCAGCAGCTTACAACCTAGCGGGAGGGCCAGCGGGAGCGAGCAGTACTTC
TRBV6-5	TRBD2	TRBJ2-7	.	CASSRGLASIYEQYF	TGTGCCAGCAGTCGGGGACTAGCTAGTATCTACGAGCAGTACTTC
TRBV28	TRBD2	TRBJ2-1	.	CASSAGGPVEEQFF	TGTGCCAGCAGCGCGGGAGGGCCGGTGGAGGAGCAGTTCTTC
TRBV25-1	.	TRBJ1-1	.	CASSFQGTTEAFF	TGTGCCAGCAGTTTCCAGGGAACGACTGAAGCTTTCTTT
TRBV4-2	.	TRBJ2-7	.	CASSQRDLGTPYEQYF	TGTGCCAGCAGCCAGCGGGACTTAGGGACCCCCTACGAGCAGTACTTC
TRBV6-5	.	TRBJ1-5	.	CASSYSSGVQPQHF	TGTGCCAGCAGTTACTCGAGCGGGGTTCAGCCCCAGCATTTT
TRBV7-9	.	TRBJ2-1	.	CASSSEINEQFF	TGTGCCAGCAGCTCCGAGATCAATGAGCAGTTCTTC
TRBV19	.	TRBJ2-3	.	CASSTTATDTQYF	TGTGCCAGTAGTACCACAGCCACAGATACGCAGTATTTT
TRBV15	TRBD1	TRBJ2-2	.	CATSSDRGRTGELFF	TGTGCCACCAGCTCCGACAGGGGGCGAACCGGGGAGCTGTTTTTT
TRBV6-1	.	TRBJ1-5	.	CASSEDSRGPQHF	TGTGCCAGCAGTGAAGACAGCCGGGGGCCCCAGCATTTT
TRBV6-5	.	TRBJ1-2	.	CASSYGLNYGYTF	TGTGCCAGCAGTTACGGGCTAAACTATGGCTACACCTTC
TRBV14	.	TRBJ1-2	few	CASSQAGYDYGYTF	TGTGCCAGCAGCCAAGCAGGTTACGACTATGGCTACACCTTC
TRBV5-1	TRBD2	TRBJ2-1	.	CASSPLAETYNEQFF	TGCGCCAGCAGCCCACTAGCGGAAACCTACAATGAGCAGTTCTTC
TRBV30	TRBD1	TRBJ1-2	.	CAWQTDRGFYGYTF	TGTGCCTGGCAGACGGACAGGGGGTTCTATGGCTACACCTTC
TRBV19	.	TRBJ1-1	few	CASSTTGDTEAFF	TGTGCCAGTAGTACGACAGGTGACACTGAAGCTTTCTTT
TRBV7-7	.	TRBJ2-7	.	CASSLAFGDEQYF	TGTGCTAGCAGCTTAGCCTTCGGGGACGAGCAGTACTTC
TRBV11-3	.	TRBJ2-1	few	CASSSTLFGEQFF	TGTGCCAGCAGCTCGACTCTATTTGGCGAGCAGTTCTTC